These 14 T cell receptor beta chains share one sample of origin, sequenced in a study of blood T cell repertoires in COVID-19. TCRdb's copy holds only in-frame clones and misses some; the assay was immunoSEQ multiplex PCR. The table has some 39,000 clones, under 80% seen once. Material: peripheral blood. The source of these receptors is an older man with acute or convalescent COVID-19.

The genes are TRBV2 and TRBJ1-5; TRBD1 might be the D (6 bases). The CDR3 runs 12 residues. V gave up 10 bases and J gave up 3 bases, with 10 bases separating them. The germline gives CDR1 SNHLY, CDR2 FYNNEI. The CDR3 protein is CATNRANQPQHF. CDR3 DNA: TGTGCCACCAACAGGGCCAATCAGCCCCAGCATTTT.

V and J are TRBV7-2 and TRBJ2-5; 8 bases match TRBD1. The CDR3 totals 14 residues. The V gene's germline CDR1 is SGHTA and CDR2 FQGNSA. J lost 1 base, V lost 4 bases, and 2 bases had no gene match. DNA for the CDR3: TGTGCCAGCAGCTCCACAGGGGGCCAAGAGACCCAGTACTTC. This codes for CASSSTGGQETQYF.

This clone was detected only a few times. The chain joins TRBV19 to TRBJ1-3; D remains unclear. Germline CDR1 reads LNHDA; CDR2 reads SQIVND (reference sequence). The CDR3 totals 16 residues. V shed 0 bases and J shed 0 bases, with 9 bases lying between them. This CDR3 reads CASSIDRVHSGNTIYF. The DNA of the CDR3 is TGTGCCAGTAGTATAGATCGGGTCCACTCTGGAAACACCATATATTTT. The complete variable domain, with remaining parts taken from reference TRBV19 and TRBJ1-3, reads DGGITQSPKYLFRKEGQNVTLSCEQNLNHDAMYWYRQDPGQGLRLIYYSQIVNDFQKGDIAEGYSVSREKKESFPLTVTSAQKNPTAFYLCASSIDRVHSGNTIYFGEGSWLTVV.

This clone was detected a few times. The gene calls are TRBV6-6 and TRBJ2-1; D is perhaps TRBD2 (5 bases). Germline lookup yields CDR1 MNHNY and CDR2 SVGAGI (reference sequence). The germline V and J ends were trimmed by 5 bases and 1 base, with 9 bases remaining between them. CDR3 length equals 14 residues. CDR3 in amino acids: CASSTRVSYNEQFF. The DNA for the CDR3 is TGTGCCAGCAGTACTAGGGTATCCTACAATGAGCAGTTCTTC.

This chain links TRBV21-1 with TRBJ1-2; TRBD1 is the table's D call and was not checked against the DNA. TRBV21-1 is classified as a pseudogene. This CDR3 spans 16 amino acids. The CDR3 sequence: CASRARQGPQNSGYTF. The CDR3 DNA reads as TGTGCCAGCAGGGCCAGACAGGGGCCCCAAAATTCTGGCTACACCTTC.

This clone has a single count. Here the CDR3 reads CASSRQGFNEKLFF. CDR3 DNA: TGCGCCAGCAGCCGACAGGGGTTTAATGAAAAACTGTTTTTT. This sequence joins TRBV4-1 and TRBJ1-4, with TRBD1 identical over 8 bases. Germline-derived CDR1 and CDR2 are MGHRA and YSYEKL. Trimming took 4 bases from V and 4 from J; bases not matched to a gene: 2. CDR3 length equals 14 residues.

Concerning this clone itself: The identical CDR3 is also encoded by other nucleotide sequences in the sample. The chain links TRBV3-1 (or the pseudogene TRBV3-2) to TRBJ2-7; TRBD1 agrees at 7 bases. The J segment lost 2 bases and the V segment lost 5 bases, leaving 6 bases of the junction unmatched. From germline, CDR1 is LGHDT and CDR2 YNNKEL (reference sequence). The CDR3 extends over 14 amino acids. CDR3 residues: CASSRGQRTYEQYF. CDR3 nucleotides: TGTGCCAGCAGCAGGGGACAGCGAACCTACGAGCAGTACTTC.

This clone came up a few times. The J gene is TRBJ2-1, the V gene TRBV19; 13 bases match TRBD2. V gave up 4 bases and J gave up 6 bases; unmatched junction bases: 9. Germline-derived CDR1 and CDR2 are LNHDA and SQIVND (reference sequence). This CDR3 has 17 residues. CDR3 DNA: TGTGCCAGTAGTAGCGGGACGGGACTAGCGGGGCCCAATGAGCAGTTCTTC. Protein sequence: CASSSGTGLAGPNEQFF.

The V call is TRBV10-1, the J call TRBJ2-2; TRBD1 aligns across 7 bases. The CDR3 loop spans 14 amino acids. CDR1 is WNHNN, CDR2 SYGVQD, per germline (reference sequence). The trim removed 7 bases at V and 8 bases at J, leaving 10 bases unmatched. In DNA form, the CDR3 reads TGCGCCAGCACCCGGGACAGTAACGCTGGGGAGCTGTTTTTT. Translation gives CASTRDSNAGELFF.

The chain carries TRBV3-1 (or the pseudogene TRBV3-2) and TRBJ2-1; 9 positions match TRBD1. V lost 0 bases and J lost 10; bases outside the gene matches: 7. Germline values: CDR1 LGHDT, CDR2 YNNKEL (reference sequence). The CDR3 is 15 amino acids. CDR3 protein: CASSQEGQGMREQFF. In nucleotides, the CDR3 is TGTGCCAGCAGCCAAGAAGGACAGGGGATGAGGGAGCAGTTCTTC.

The gene calls are TRBV29-1 and TRBJ2-7, with 8 nucleotides matching TRBD2. CDR1 is SQVTM and CDR2 is ANQGSEA in the germline V gene. Trimming at V came to 7 bases and at J to 2 bases, leaving 4 bases not matched to a gene. The CDR3 has 12 amino acids. In DNA form, the CDR3 reads TGCAGCGCCCGGGGGGGGGCCTACGAGCAGTACTTC. Its translation is CSARGGAYEQYF.

The chain employs TRBV3-1 (or the pseudogene TRBV3-2) and TRBJ2-2, with D possibly matching TRBD1 (5 bases). The CDR3 is 16 residues long. Trimming took off 4 bases at V and 7 bases at J, with 19 bases between the two ends. CDR1 LGHDT and CDR2 YNNKEL come from the germline V gene (reference sequence). The CDR3 sequence: CASSPGSVSVLGELFF. CDR3 DNA sequence: TGTGCCAGCAGCCCAGGGTCTGTCAGTGTGCTCGGGGAGCTGTTTTTT.

The J gene is TRBJ1-6, the V gene TRBV27; possibly TRBD1 for D (6 bases). Per the germline V gene, CDR1 is MNHEY and CDR2 is SMNVEV (reference sequence). This CDR3 is built from 16 residues. V was trimmed by 4 bases and J by 7 bases, leaving 17 bases between them. The CDR3 DNA follows: TGTGCCAGCAGTTCTTTGGGAGGGGGAATAAATTCACCCCTCCACTTT. This translates into CASSSLGGGINSPLHF.

The gene calls are TRBV5-3 and TRBJ2-3, with TRBD2 matching 8 bases. TRBV5-3 is an open reading frame, and its role is uncertain. The CDR3 is 17 amino acids. The V segment lost 2 bases and the J segment 1 base; nucleotides outside the gene matches: 9. The CDR3 reads CARSLRLARSGTDTQYF. The CDR3 region has the DNA TGTGCCAGAAGCTTAAGACTAGCGAGATCGGGCACAGATACGCAGTATTTT.